These 31 T cell receptor beta chains share one sample of origin, sequenced in a study of T cells in Graves' hyperthyroidism and ophthalmopathy. Template material for amplifying TCR beta CDR3 regions consisted of RNA transcripts. A first-round RT-PCR of the TCR CDR3 used the HTBI primer set. Using its own MiXCR run on the multiplex PCR reads, TCRdb lists one record per CDR3 protein. The repertoire holds nearly 600,000 distinct CDR3 sequences, 14% seen once, with approximately 5.7% in the top ten. The sequencing input was blood. The source of these receptors is a woman younger than 45 with Graves' hyperthyroidism that later progressed to Graves' ophthalmopathy.

About this clonotype itself: A much larger clonotype is one base distant, so this may be a read error. The gene calls are TRBV6-5 and TRBJ1-2, with a tentative D call TRBD1 (5 bases). CDR1 is MNHEY and CDR2 is SVGAGI in the germline V gene. Trimming cost V 4 bases and J 5 bases, with 20 bases left between them. The CDR3 loop spans 16 amino acids. The chain's CDR3 is CASSSPGTYQVYGYTF. The CDR3 region has the DNA TGTGCCAGCAGTTCCCCCGGGACTTACCAAGTTTATGGCTACACCTTC.

This clonotype was counted many times. The V gene is TRBV6-2 or TRBV6-3, the J gene TRBJ2-1; 11 bases map to TRBD2. The length of the CDR3 is 14 residues. The ends lost 4 bases at V and 10 bases at J; junction bases unmatched: 6. Germline loops: CDR1 MNHEY, CDR2 SVGEGT. The CDR3 region is CASSSGLAEGEQFF. CDR3 coding DNA: TGTGCCAGCAGTTCGGGACTAGCGGAGGGGGAGCAGTTCTTC.

The J gene is TRBJ2-1, the V gene TRBV19; the match to TRBD2 covers 9 bases. Trimming took 4 bases from V and 6 from J; bases not matched to a gene: 13. This CDR3 contains 17 residues. CDR1 is LNHDA, CDR2 SQIVND, per germline (reference sequence). CDR3: CASSTSPGAGGGNEQFF. For the CDR3, the DNA is TGTGCCAGTAGTACATCCCCTGGCGCGGGAGGGGGCAATGAGCAGTTCTTC.

This rearrangement joins TRBV7-2 to TRBJ1-1; 12 bases map to TRBD1. V was pared by 5 bases and J by 5 bases, with 6 bases of the junction left unmatched. The CDR3 contains 15 residues. The V gene's germline CDR1 is SGHTA and CDR2 FQGNSA. The CDR3 spells CASSIGTGGSTEAFF. The CDR3 DNA follows: TGTGCCAGCAGCATCGGGACAGGGGGCAGTACTGAAGCTTTCTTT. The variable domain in full, with the rest retrieved from reference TRBV7-2 and TRBJ1-1, is GAGVSQSPSNKVTEKGKDVELRCDPISGHTALYWYRQSLGQGLEFLIYFQGNSAPDKSGLPSDRFSAERTGGSVSTLTIQRTQQEDSAVYLCASSIGTGGSTEAFFGQGTRLTVV.

This clonotype was counted a few times. CDR3 sequence: CASSRTELSGYGYTF. The CDR3, as DNA: TGTGCCAGCAGCCGGACGGAGCTCTCGGGGTATGGCTACACCTTC. This chain uses TRBV7-9 with TRBJ1-2; D unresolved. Looked up from germline, CDR1 is SEHNR and CDR2 is FQNEAQ (reference sequence). The V gene lost 5 bases and the J gene lost 5 bases, with 18 bases spanning the gap. This CDR3 spans 15 amino acids.

This clonotype was found many times. The chain carries TRBV27 and TRBJ1-1, with D perhaps matching TRBD1 (5 bases). The CDR3 sequence is 13 residues long. CDR1 is MNHEY and CDR2 is SMNVEV in the germline V gene (reference sequence). V dropped 2 bases and J dropped 9 bases, with 13 bases sitting between them. In DNA form, the CDR3 reads TGTGCCAGCAGTTTAACCTGGGGGGAAAAAGCTTTCTTT. Protein sequence: CASSLTWGEKAFF.

This clonotype was detected ten times or more. This chain connects TRBV28 to TRBJ2-7; no reliable D call. The V gene lost 3 bases and the J gene lost 6 bases, with 9 bases spanning the gap. The CDR3 has 12 residues. Germline V gene lookup returns CDR1 MDHEN and CDR2 SYDVKM. The CDR3 DNA reads TGTGCCAGCAGTTTCTTAACGTCCGAGCAGTACTTC. This translates into CASSFLTSEQYF.

This clonotype was found a few times. The V and J genes are TRBV5-1 and TRBJ2-4; D is possibly TRBD2 (5 bases). Trimming shortened V by 1 base and J by 8 bases, and 10 bases separated the two germline ends. The germline V gene has CDR1 SGHRS and CDR2 YFSETQ. The CDR3 totals 13 residues. CDR3 coding DNA: TGCGCCAGCAGCTTGTACCGGGGTGACATTCAGTACTTC. Protein product: CASSLYRGDIQYF.

The chain recombines TRBV5-1 with TRBJ2-2, with 11 positions matching TRBD2. Germline CDR1 and CDR2: SGHRS and YFSETQ. The V segment lost 6 bases and the J segment 2 bases; nucleotides outside the gene matches: 6. This CDR3 has 16 residues. CDR3 sequence: CASKQLAGANTGELFF. CDR3 DNA sequence: TGCGCCAGCAAACAACTAGCGGGAGCTAACACCGGGGAGCTGTTTTTT.

This clonotype was observed a handful of times. The chain combines TRBV13 with TRBJ2-3, with 8 bases identical to TRBD2. The germline CDR1 and CDR2 sequences are PRHDT and FYEKMQ (reference sequence). Trimming cost V 5 bases and J 0 bases; bases outside gene matches: 16. CDR3 size: 19 residues. The CDR3 loop reads CASSPRGRVAGPSTDTQYF. The DNA for the CDR3 is TGTGCCAGCAGCCCTAGAGGGCGCGTAGCGGGACCTAGCACAGATACGCAGTATTTT.

This clonotype was observed a few times. This chain joins TRBV6-2 or TRBV6-3 and TRBJ1-5, with no clear D. The CDR3 extends over 15 amino acids. CDR1 MNHEY and CDR2 SVGEGT come from the germline V gene. V lost 5 bases to trimming and J lost 0 bases, with 11 bases between them. DNA for the CDR3: TGTGCCAGCAGTCCTCCGGGGTATAGCAATCAGCCCCAGCATTTT. This encodes CASSPPGYSNQPQHF.

The CDR3 spells CATTTSGAQETQYF. As DNA, the CDR3 is TGTGCCACCACGACTAGCGGGGCCCAAGAGACCCAGTACTTC. The V gene is TRBV10-3, the J gene TRBJ2-5; 11 bases match TRBD2. This CDR3 contains 14 residues. Germline CDR1 and CDR2: ENHRY and SYGVKD. Unmatched junction bases numbered 5, after V lost 10 bases and J lost 1 base.

This clonotype was counted ten times or more. This rearrangement joins TRBV12-3 or TRBV12-4 to TRBJ2-2, with 10 bases lining up with TRBD1. Losses at the gene ends were 8 bases for V and 4 bases for J; bases not matched to a gene: 1. This CDR3 comprises 13 residues. CDR3 region: CASRQGATGELFF. For the CDR3, the DNA is TGTGCCAGCCGACAGGGGGCCACCGGGGAGCTGTTTTTT.

Ten or more counts support this clonotype. The J gene is TRBJ2-3, the V gene TRBV5-1; D gene ambiguous. V gave up 0 bases and J gave up 3 bases, with 8 bases separating them. Germline V gene lookup returns CDR1 SGHRS and CDR2 YFSETQ. The CDR3 extends over 14 amino acids. The CDR3 DNA reads as TGCGCCAGCAGCTTGGCGCTAGAGACAGATACGCAGTATTTT. This sequence encodes CASSLALETDTQYF.

In this sample, this clonotype turned up many times. CDR3 DNA: TGTGCCACCGGGGTGTTAGGGAATAGCAATCAGCCCCAGCATTTT. Protein product: CATGVLGNSNQPQHF. This chain joins TRBV2 and TRBJ1-5, with no clear D. The V end lost 10 bases, the J end lost 0 bases, and 16 bases lay between the germline ends. The CDR3 is 15 amino acids. Germline CDR1 reads SNHLY; CDR2 reads FYNNEI. The full variable domain, in which reference TRBV2 and TRBJ1-5 provide the parts outside the CDR3, is EPEVTQTPSHQVTQMGQEVILRCVPISNHLYFYWYRQILGQKVEFLVSFYNNEISEKSEIFDDQFSVERPDGSNFTLKIRSTKLEDSAMYFCATGVLGNSNQPQHFGDGTRLSIL.

This clonotype was seen many times. The gene calls are TRBV7-9 and TRBJ2-2; 9 bases map to TRBD1. Looked up from germline, CDR1 is SEHNR and CDR2 is FQNEAQ (reference sequence). Trimming at V came to 11 bases and at J to 5 bases, leaving 6 bases not matched to a gene. The CDR3 covers 13 residues. The CDR3, as DNA: TGTGCCGGTTGGACAGGGGAAACCGGGGAGCTGTTTTTT. It encodes CAGWTGETGELFF.

This clonotype was observed a handful of times. The chain has TRBV14 and TRBJ1-1, with a weak D call TRBD1 (6 bases). The germline gives CDR1 SGHDN, CDR2 FVKESK. This CDR3 has 16 residues. The ends were cut back, 1 base at V and 7 bases at J, with 19 bases in the middle. The CDR3 nucleotides are TGTGCCAGCAGCCAAGGACTAGGGGGGCCTTACGGTGAAGCTTTCTTT. It codes for CASSQGLGGPYGEAFF.

V and J are TRBV10-3 and TRBJ2-2; TRBD2 matches 13 bases. Germline V CDR1 and CDR2: ENHRY, SYGVKD. The CDR3 sequence is 18 residues long. The V segment lost 5 bases and the J segment 1 base; nucleotides outside the gene matches: 7. The CDR3 sequence: CAISSPGLAGQNTGELFF. As DNA, the CDR3 is TGTGCCATCAGTTCCCCGGGACTAGCGGGACAGAACACCGGGGAGCTGTTTTTT.

This clonotype was seen ten or more times. The J gene is TRBJ2-1, the V gene TRBV7-9; D is unclear. From germline, CDR1 is SEHNR and CDR2 FQNEAQ (reference sequence). Trimming cost V 1 base and J 5 bases, with 3 bases left between them. The CDR3 has 12 amino acids. In DNA, the CDR3 is TGTGCCAGCAGCTTAGTGCACAATGAGCAGTTCTTC. It translates to CASSLVHNEQFF.

Many counts were recorded for this clonotype. V gene TRBV6-1 combines with J gene TRBJ2-1; D is undetermined. CDR1 MNHNS and CDR2 SASEGT come from the germline V gene. V was shortened by 7 bases and J by 7 bases, with 14 bases between the two germline ends. The CDR3 is 13 residues long. The CDR3 here is CASTQVEENEQFF. The CDR3 bases are TGTGCCAGCACCCAAGTGGAAGAAAATGAGCAGTTCTTC.

The chain is built from TRBV20-1 and TRBJ2-1, with 11 bases aligning to TRBD2. Germline-derived CDR1 and CDR2 are DFQATT and SNEGSKA (reference sequence). V dropped 3 bases and J dropped 0; count of bases not matched to a gene: 7. The CDR3 totals 17 residues. The CDR3 here is CSARGLTSGSSYNEQFF. The CDR3 nucleotides are TGCAGTGCTAGGGGACTAACTAGCGGGAGCTCCTACAATGAGCAGTTCTTC.

Worth noting for this clonotype: A much larger clone lies a single base off, so this may be a read error. The V call is TRBV10-3, the J call TRBJ2-3, with D possibly being TRBD1 or TRBD2 (5 bases each). In germline, CDR1 is ENHRY, CDR2 SYGVKD. Trimming pared 6 bases from V and 2 bases from J, leaving 18 bases between. This CDR3 has 16 residues. Here the CDR3 reads CAIRTGTAATTDTQYF. CDR3 bases: TGTGCCATCAGAACCGGGACGGCTGCGACCACAGATACGCAGTATTTT.

This clonotype was counted many times. The V and J genes are TRBV20-1 and TRBJ2-7; 10 bases match TRBD1. Germline assignment: CDR1 DFQATT and CDR2 SNEGSKA (reference sequence). The CDR3 extends over 16 amino acids. V trimming: 5 bases; J trimming: 0 bases; junction bases outside the gene matches: 10. This CDR3 reads CSAPGTGAFYSYEQYF. The CDR3, as DNA: TGCAGTGCTCCCGGGACAGGGGCCTTCTACTCCTACGAGCAGTACTTC.

The sample holds many counts of this clonotype. J is TRBJ2-2 and V is TRBV12-5; 8 positions match TRBD1. Germline values: CDR1 LGHNT, CDR2 FRNRAP. This CDR3 is 15 amino acids long. Trimming cost V 7 bases and J 0 bases; bases outside gene matches: 4. This CDR3 reads CASAAGGSNTGELFF. In DNA form, the CDR3 reads TGTGCTAGTGCCGCAGGGGGCTCGAACACCGGGGAGCTGTTTTTT.

A word on this clonotype: With a much larger clone just one base away, this may be a read error. This chain links TRBV11-1 with TRBJ1-6; D unclear. Trimming stripped 7 bases from V and 6 bases from J, with 10 bases between. This CDR3 spans 13 amino acids. Germline CDR1 reads SGHAT; CDR2 reads FQDESV (reference sequence). In DNA, the CDR3 is TGTGCCAGCAATCGAGAACTTAATTCACCCCTCCACTTT. Protein product: CASNRELNSPLHF.

This clonotype was recorded many times. The gene calls are TRBV6-5 and TRBJ2-7, with TRBD2 identical over 12 bases. The CDR3 contains 17 residues. The V and J ends lost 0 bases and 5 bases, in that order; junction bases with no gene match: 8. Germline V CDR1 and CDR2: MNHEY, SVGAGI. CDR3 amino acids: CASSYSRLAGGPNEQYF. The DNA of the CDR3 is TGTGCCAGCAGTTACTCGAGGCTAGCGGGAGGGCCAAACGAGCAGTACTTC.

This clonotype came up a few times. The V gene is TRBV12-3 or TRBV12-4, the J gene TRBJ2-5; unclear D gene. Deletions cut 2 bases from V and 5 bases from J, with 9 bases between. The CDR3 contains 13 residues. CDR3 protein: CASSLQVGETQYF. The CDR3 DNA sequence: TGTGCCAGCAGTTTACAAGTGGGGGAGACCCAGTACTTC.

There are many counts of this clonotype. J is TRBJ1-1 and V is TRBV7-9, with 9 bases aligning to TRBD1. The CDR3 is 14 amino acids. Looked up from germline, CDR1 is SEHNR and CDR2 is FQNEAQ (reference sequence). Trimming cost V 7 bases and J 5 bases; bases outside gene matches: 8. CDR3 region: CASTLATGGTEAFF. DNA of the CDR3: TGTGCCAGCACTTTAGCGACAGGGGGGACTGAAGCTTTCTTT.

The chain is built from TRBV20-1 and TRBJ2-7, with TRBD2 as a possible D gene (6 bases). CDR3 length equals 15 residues. V was clipped by 6 bases and J by 3 bases, with 21 bases between them. Per germline, CDR1 DFQATT and CDR2 SNEGSKA (reference sequence). The chain's CDR3 is CSAPAGSSDNYEQYF. The CDR3 coding sequence is TGCAGTGCGCCAGCGGGCTCCTCAGATAACTACGAGCAGTACTTC.

The chain links TRBV3-1 to TRBJ1-1; no clear D. Trimming shortened V by 0 bases and J by 3 bases, and 5 bases separated the two germline ends. Germline assignment: CDR1 LGHDT and CDR2 YNNKEL (reference sequence). The CDR3 is made up of 13 amino acids. DNA of the CDR3: TGTGCCAGCAGCCAAGACACAGACACTGAAGCTTTCTTT. Residues: CASSQDTDTEAFF. The full variable domain, its missing parts supplied by reference TRBV3-1 and TRBJ1-1, is DTAVSQTPKYLVTQMGNDKSIKCEQNLGHDTMYWYKQDSKKFLKIMFSYNNKELIINETVPNRFSPKSPDKAHLNLHINSLELGDSAVYFCASSQDTDTEAFFGQGTRLTVV.

At least ten counts were recorded for this clonotype. The chain is built from TRBV28 and TRBJ2-1, with D maybe TRBD2 (6 bases). This CDR3 spans 15 amino acids. V gave up 4 bases and J gave up 0 bases, with 10 bases separating them. The germline V gene has CDR1 MDHEN and CDR2 SYDVKM. CDR3 DNA sequence: TGTGCCAGCAGTTGGGACTTAAGCTCCTACAATGAGCAGTTCTTC. Protein sequence: CASSWDLSSYNEQFF.